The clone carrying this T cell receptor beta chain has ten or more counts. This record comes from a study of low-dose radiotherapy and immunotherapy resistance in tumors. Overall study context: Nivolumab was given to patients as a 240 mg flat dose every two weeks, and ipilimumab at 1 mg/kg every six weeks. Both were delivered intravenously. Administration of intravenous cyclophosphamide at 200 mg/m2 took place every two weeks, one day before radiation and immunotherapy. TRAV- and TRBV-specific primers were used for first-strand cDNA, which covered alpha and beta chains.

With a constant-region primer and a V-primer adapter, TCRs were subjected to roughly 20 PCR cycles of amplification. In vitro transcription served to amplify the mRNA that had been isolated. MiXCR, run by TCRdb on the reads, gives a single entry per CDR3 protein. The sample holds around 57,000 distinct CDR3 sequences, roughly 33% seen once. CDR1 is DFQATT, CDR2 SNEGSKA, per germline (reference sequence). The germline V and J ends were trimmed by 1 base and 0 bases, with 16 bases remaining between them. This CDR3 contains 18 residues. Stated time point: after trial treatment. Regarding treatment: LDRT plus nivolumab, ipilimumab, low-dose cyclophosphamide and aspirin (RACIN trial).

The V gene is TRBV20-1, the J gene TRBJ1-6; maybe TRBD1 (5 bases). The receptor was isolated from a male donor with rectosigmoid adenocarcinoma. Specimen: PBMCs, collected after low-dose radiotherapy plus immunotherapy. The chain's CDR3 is CSARGPPGPSSYNSPLHF. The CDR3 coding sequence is TGCAGTGCTAGAGGGCCCCCAGGGCCGAGCTCCTATAATTCACCCCTCCACTTT.